Each of the 18 T cell receptor beta chains below was sequenced from the same sample in a study of blood T cell repertoires in COVID-19. Produced via immunoSEQ multiplex PCR; TCRdb's table is partial and in-frame only. The data contain a few hundred thousand clones, about nine tenths of them singletons. Sample: PBMCs or T cells enriched from blood (not recorded which). The receptor source for this set is a woman aged 45-59 years in a cohort exposed to, infected with or recovered from COVID-19 (not recorded which).

This clone was counted a single time. This chain links TRBV27 with TRBJ1-5; 7 bases map to TRBD1. The trim removed 5 bases at V and 0 bases at J, leaving 7 bases unmatched. The CDR3 loop spans 16 amino acids. Germline V CDR1 and CDR2: MNHEY, SMNVEV (reference sequence). The CDR3 bases are TGTGCCAGCAGTACCGGGACAGACAGTAGCAATCAGCCCCAGCATTTT. It encodes CASSTGTDSSNQPQHF.

The chain couples TRBV5-4 to TRBJ2-3; weak D call: TRBD1 (6 bases). The CDR3 is made up of 17 amino acids. Trimming pared 0 bases from V and 4 bases from J, leaving 18 bases between. Germline V gene data show CDR1 as SGHNT and CDR2 as YYREEE (reference sequence). The chain's CDR3 is CASSLEVPGVSADTQYF. The CDR3 DNA reads as TGTGCCAGCAGCTTGGAAGTCCCAGGGGTCTCCGCAGATACGCAGTATTTT.

A word on this clone: Other DNA sequences in this sample translate to the same CDR3. The rearrangement uses TRBV28 and TRBJ1-1; D remains unclear. CDR3 size: 15 residues. Germline assignment: CDR1 MDHEN and CDR2 SYDVKM. V was pared by 5 bases and J by 3 bases, with 16 bases between. The CDR3 DNA is TGTGCCAGCAGTCCCCCCCTCAGAGGTCACACTGAAGCTTTCTTT. Its protein product is CASSPPLRGHTEAFF.

The rearrangement joins TRBV6-6 to TRBJ1-5; no clear D. This CDR3 region has 15 residues. Germline V lookup: CDR1 MNHNY, CDR2 SVGAGI (reference sequence). The V and J ends lost 7 bases and 4 bases respectively, with 17 bases between them. CDR3 coding DNA: TGTGCCAGCACAAGAGTCGGGTCTAATAATCAGCCCCAGCATTTT. Its protein is CASTRVGSNNQPQHF.

The CDR3 loop reads CASSQDPGGSYEQYF. CDR3 nucleotide sequence: TGCGCCAGCAGCCAAGACCCCGGCGGGTCCTACGAGCAGTACTTC. This chain connects TRBV4-3 to TRBJ2-7; D possibly corresponds to TRBD2 (5 bases). The germline V and J ends were trimmed by 0 bases and 1 base, with 10 bases remaining between them. CDR3 length: 15 amino acids. CDR1 is LGHNA, CDR2 YSLEER, per germline.

The chain links TRBV7-9 to TRBJ2-7, with D maybe TRBD1 (5 bases). Germline V lookup: CDR1 SEHNR, CDR2 FQNEAQ (reference sequence). The V end lost 7 bases, the J end lost 2 bases, and 15 bases lay between the germline ends. The CDR3 has 14 residues. This CDR3 is CASTSNDRPYEQYF. CDR3 nucleotides: TGTGCCAGCACCTCTAATGACAGACCCTACGAGCAGTACTTC.

V gene TRBV30 combines with J gene TRBJ2-3; the match to TRBD2 covers 8 bases. V lost 1 base and J lost 2; bases outside the gene matches: 11. Per the germline V gene, CDR1 is GTSNPN and CDR2 is SVGIG (reference sequence). The CDR3 length is 17 residues. In DNA form, the CDR3 reads TGTGCCTGGAGTGAAGGTTTAGCGGGGACGATCACAGATACGCAGTATTTT. It is translated as CAWSEGLAGTITDTQYF.

This chain links TRBV10-3 with TRBJ2-2, with 7 positions matching TRBD2. The CDR3 has 16 amino acids. The germline CDR1 and CDR2 sequences are ENHRY and SYGVKD. Trimming at V came to 4 bases and at J to 1 base, leaving 6 bases not matched to a gene. CDR3 residues: CAISVGGSLNTGELFF. Written as DNA, the CDR3 is TGTGCCATCAGTGTGGGGGGGTCCCTGAACACCGGGGAGCTGTTTTTT.

The genes are TRBV3-1 (or the pseudogene TRBV3-2) and TRBJ1-2; D not resolved. Trimming removed 0 bases from V and 4 bases from J, with 12 bases in between. Germline-derived CDR1 and CDR2 are LGHDT and YNNKEL (reference sequence). This CDR3 is 15 amino acids long. CDR3 protein: CASSQERLVGYGYTF. Written as DNA, the CDR3 is TGTGCCAGCAGCCAAGAACGGCTAGTGGGCTATGGCTACACCTTC.

This rearrangement joins TRBV7-9 to TRBJ2-5; 8 bases fit TRBD2. J was trimmed by 3 bases and V by 2 bases; bases with no gene match: 5. The CDR3 runs to 15 residues. Germline V CDR1 and CDR2: SEHNR, FQNEAQ (reference sequence). The CDR3 coding sequence is TGTGCCAGCAGCTTATTGCGGGGGGCTGAAGAGACCCAGTACTTC. Amino acid sequence: CASSLLRGAEETQYF.

Ten or more counts support this clone. The chain employs TRBV30 and TRBJ2-7; 7 bases are shared with TRBD2. This CDR3 is 13 amino acids long. V shed 2 bases and J 6 bases; nucleotides not matched to a gene: 7. Germline values: CDR1 GTSNPN, CDR2 SVGIG (reference sequence). Written as DNA, the CDR3 is TGTGCCTGGAGTAAAGGACTAGAGAGCGAGCAGTACTTC. Its protein product is CAWSKGLESEQYF.

The chain is built from TRBV4-3 and TRBJ1-1, with D possibly matching TRBD1 (6 bases). The CDR3 covers 16 residues. Trimming took 0 bases from V and 0 from J, leaving 11 bases between them. From germline, CDR1 is LGHNA and CDR2 YSLEER. CDR3 nucleotide sequence: TGCGCCAGCAGCCAAGATATTCCAGGGGTGAACACTGAAGCTTTCTTT. Translating gives CASSQDIPGVNTEAFF.

The V call is TRBV7-2, the J call TRBJ1-2; D is unresolved. Trimming took off 1 base at V and 8 bases at J, with 17 bases between the two ends. The germline CDR1 and CDR2 sequences are SGHTA and FQGNSA. The CDR3 covers 15 residues. The CDR3 nucleotides are TGTGCCAGCAGCTTAGTGCGGCAGTCCTATGTCGGCTACACCTTC. Translation: CASSLVRQSYVGYTF.

This chain joins TRBV10-3 and TRBJ1-1, with TRBD1 matching over 8 bases. Germline lookup yields CDR1 ENHRY and CDR2 SYGVKD. Germline trimming cut 10 bases from V and 6 bases from J; bases unmatched to any gene: 10. The CDR3 contains 13 residues. CDR3 in DNA: TGTGCCAGCCAAACCGGGACAGGCTCTGAAGCTTTCTTT. As protein: CASQTGTGSEAFF.

The J gene is TRBJ2-7, the V gene TRBV15; D is perhaps TRBD1 (6 bases). This CDR3 is built from 15 residues. Germline assignment: CDR1 LNHNV and CDR2 YYDKDF (reference sequence). The ends were cut back, 0 bases at V and 4 bases at J, with 13 bases in the middle. As DNA, the CDR3 is TGTGCCACCAGCAGAGATGGCTCCCAGGGGTACGAGCAGTACTTC. Protein: CATSRDGSQGYEQYF.

The chain recombines TRBV5-1 with TRBJ1-1; D gene unclear. The CDR3 spans 14 residues. The V end lost 0 bases, the J end lost 6 bases, and 12 bases lay between the germline ends. Per germline, CDR1 SGHRS and CDR2 YFSETQ. The CDR3 region is CASSLVRGDPEAFF. The CDR3 DNA follows: TGCGCCAGCAGCTTGGTCCGGGGAGATCCTGAAGCTTTCTTT.

The chain has TRBV5-1 and TRBJ1-2; TRBD1 aligns across 7 bases. V gave up 2 bases and J gave up 0 bases; unmatched junction bases: 7. This CDR3 region has 16 residues. Germline CDR1 is SGHRS and CDR2 is YFSETQ. The CDR3 loop reads CASSFPTGRTNYGYTF. CDR3 bases: TGCGCCAGCAGCTTCCCGACAGGGCGAACTAACTATGGCTACACCTTC. Together with reference TRBV5-1 and TRBJ1-2, the CDR3 gives the full variable domain: KAGVTQTPRYLIKTRGQQVTLSCSPISGHRSVSWYQQTPGQGLQFLFEYFSETQRNKGNFPGRFSGRQFSNSRSEMNVSTLELGDSALYLCASSFPTGRTNYGYTFGSGTRLTVV.

The chain employs TRBV12-5 and TRBJ2-3, with D maybe TRBD1 (6 bases). Germline V gene lookup returns CDR1 LGHNT and CDR2 FRNRAP. Trimming pared 7 bases from V and 3 bases from J, leaving 32 bases between. The CDR3 covers 20 residues. CDR3 nucleotide sequence: TGTGCTAGTGAGAGAGATCGACAGGCCGCCTCAAGCGAAAAAACAGATACGCAGTATTTT. This codes for CASERDRQAASSEKTDTQYF.